These T cell receptor beta chains were read from a single sample in a study of technical replicates of blood from a few donors. Libraries were prepared by immunoSEQ multiplex PCR; TCRdb keeps only in-frame clonotypes and omits some of them. The sample has around 83,000 clones, 85% to 95% seen once. Sequencing was performed on T cells isolated from PBMCs. These receptors were taken from a human donor in good health. CDR3s include the opening cysteine and the closing phenylalanine or tryptophan. D genes are given only for firm matches. The listing skips clone size in some rows; elsewhere it reads once, few, many or a size class.

>TRBV4-1|.|.|TRBJ1-6
CASSQDYTKYNSPLHF
TGCGCCAGCAGCCAAGATTACACGAAATATAATTCACCCCTCCACTTT
>TRBV10-1|.|.|TRBJ2-3
CASSEGGTQYF
TGCGCCAGCAGTGAAGGAGGTACGCAGTATTTT
>TRBV10-3|.|TRBD1|TRBJ1-5
CAISESIVNRGQNNQPQHF
TGTGCCATCAGTGAGTCGATCGTAAACAGGGGGCAAAACAATCAGCCCCAGCATTTT
>TRBV6-5|.|.|TRBJ1-2
CASKNTGFSNYGYTF
TGTGCCAGCAAGAATACAGGTTTCTCTAACTATGGCTACACCTTC
>TRBV5-1|.|TRBD1|TRBJ1-1
CASSFRGLQGTSMNTEAFF
TGCGCCAGCAGCTTTAGGGGGTTACAGGGGACCTCCATGAACACTGAAGCTTTCTTT
>TRBV27|.|.|TRBJ1-4
CASSLGAGNEKLFF
TGTGCCAGCAGTTTGGGTGCAGGAAATGAAAAACTGTTTTTT
>TRBV5-1|.|.|TRBJ2-1
CASSSREQAFF
TGCGCCAGCAGCTCAAGGGAACAGGCGTTCTTC
>TRBV6-5|.|.|TRBJ2-7
CASSSGLREQYF
TGTGCCAGCAGTTCGGGTTTACGTGAGCAGTACTTC
>TRBV5-8|.|TRBD1|TRBJ2-5
CASSFQGAREETQYF
TGTGCCAGCAGCTTCCAGGGGGCCCGTGAAGAGACCCAGTACTTC
>TRBV5-1|once|.|TRBJ1-2
CASSKGQGRDYGYTF
TGCGCCAGCAGCAAGGGACAAGGGAGAGACTATGGCTACACCTTC
>TRBV30|once|TRBD2|TRBJ2-1
CAWSGSLAGGVEQFF
TGTGCCTGGAGTGGTTCTCTAGCGGGGGGGGTTGAGCAGTTCTTC
>TRBV6-5|.|.|TRBJ2-5
CASAGGSWETQYF
TGTGCCAGCGCTGGGGGGTCCTGGGAGACCCAGTACTTC
>TRBV7-4|once|TRBD1|TRBJ1-5
CASRFPATGRVSQPQHF
TGTGCCAGCAGATTCCCAGCGACAGGGAGAGTTAGTCAGCCCCAGCATTTT
>TRBV9|.|.|TRBJ2-6
CASSATGVLGGANVLTF
TGTGCCAGCAGCGCCACCGGGGTTTTAGGCGGGGCCAACGTCCTGACTTTC
>TRBV28|.|.|TRBJ1-1
CASSLFTGNTEAFF
TGTGCCAGCAGTTTATTTACAGGAAACACTGAAGCTTTCTTT
>TRBV7-6|.|TRBD1|TRBJ1-5
CASSLGTGGRQPQHF
TGTGCCAGCAGCTTAGGGACAGGGGGCAGACAGCCCCAGCATTTT
>TRBV6-1|few|.|TRBJ1-1
CASSDYLEVAFF
TGTGCCAGCAGTGATTATCTGGAGGTGGCTTTCTTT
>TRBV5-1|.|TRBD2|TRBJ2-3
CASSWRAGGTDTQYF
TGCGCCAGCAGCTGGAGAGCGGGAGGGACAGATACGCAGTATTTT
>TRBV5-1|.|TRBD1|TRBJ2-1
CASSSQGQGLNEQFF
TGCGCCAGCAGCTCTCAAGGACAGGGTTTGAATGAGCAGTTCTTC
>TRBV7-7|.|.|TRBJ1-1
CASSVQDGTEAFF
TGTGCCAGCAGCGTACAGGATGGCACTGAAGCTTTCTTT
>TRBV5-4|.|.|TRBJ2-7
CASSLSVTGISVSEQYF
TGTGCCAGCAGCTTGTCTGTAACCGGGATCTCGGTGAGCGAGCAGTACTTC
>TRBV7-9|.|TRBD2|TRBJ2-5
CASSTGTSDQETQYF
TGTGCCAGCAGCACCGGGACTAGCGATCAAGAGACCCAGTACTTC
>TRBV7-3|.|TRBD2|TRBJ2-1
CASSASGIYNEQFF
TGTGCCAGCAGCGCCAGCGGGATCTACAATGAGCAGTTCTTC
>TRBV18|.|TRBD1|TRBJ1-2
CASSGTGDVYGYTF
TGTGCCAGCTCAGGGACAGGGGACGTCTATGGCTACACCTTC
>TRBV19|.|TRBD1|TRBJ1-1
CASSRWVTGGLGTEAFF
TGTGCCAGTAGCCGTTGGGTGACAGGGGGCTTAGGCACTGAAGCTTTCTTT
>TRBV6-4|.|TRBD2|TRBJ2-1
CASKERADLSGSMRLDEQFF
TGTGCCAGCAAAGAAAGGGCGGACCTCAGCGGGAGTATGAGGCTGGATGAGCAGTTCTTC
>TRBV2|few|.|TRBJ1-3
CASERGSGNTIYF
TGTGCCAGCGAAAGAGGGTCTGGAAACACCATATATTTT
>TRBV15|.|.|TRBJ1-3
CATSGNPGGGNTIYF
TGTGCCACCAGCGGAAACCCAGGTGGTGGAAACACCATATATTTT
>TRBV4-1|.|.|TRBJ1-1
CASSHLTEAFF
TGCGCCAGCAGCCACCTGACAGAAGCTTTCTTT
>TRBV2|.|TRBD1|TRBJ1-1
CASTIGGGVEAFF
TGTGCCAGCACCATAGGGGGCGGGGTTGAAGCTTTCTTT
>TRBV18|.|.|TRBJ1-4
CASSPPSEARKLFF
TGTGCCAGCTCACCACCCTCAGAGGCTCGAAAACTGTTTTTT
>TRBV9|.|TRBD2|TRBJ2-1
CASSVVGAGGTSGAVF
TGTGCCAGCAGCGTAGTGGGAGCGGGAGGGACTAGCGGCGCGGTCTTC
>TRBV20-1|.|TRBD1|TRBJ1-1
CSNTGDTEAFF
TGCAGTAATACAGGGGACACTGAAGCTTTCTTT
>TRBV27|once|.|TRBJ1-2
CASSLSGRVGYGYTF
TGTGCCAGCAGTTTATCAGGCAGGGTGGGGTATGGCTACACCTTC
>TRBV6-1|.|TRBD2|TRBJ2-4
CASSEAWKAGAKNIQYF
TGTGCCAGCAGTGAAGCATGGAAAGCGGGGGCCAAAAACATTCAGTACTTC
>TRBV14|.|.|TRBJ2-5
CASSLNLQETQYF
TGTGCCAGCAGCCTCAACTTACAAGAGACCCAGTACTTC
>TRBV10-1|.|TRBD1|TRBJ2-1
CATGVRQGSDEQFF
TGCGCCACCGGGGTGAGACAGGGGAGCGATGAGCAGTTCTTC
>TRBV6-6|once|.|TRBJ2-5
CASSYLGGLGETQYF
TGTGCCAGCAGTTATCTGGGCGGGTTGGGGGAGACCCAGTACTTC
>TRBV10-3|.|.|TRBJ1-4
CAIREAITGKLFF
TGTGCCATCAGGGAAGCGATCACTGGAAAACTGTTTTTT
>TRBV9|.|.|TRBJ1-2
CASSASPKRGGGYTF
TGTGCCAGCAGCGCTTCCCCGAAAAGGGGTGGCGGCTACACCTTC
>TRBV2|.|.|TRBJ2-7
CASETDRTYEQYF
TGTGCCAGCGAAACGGACAGAACCTACGAGCAGTACTTC
>TRBV9|.|TRBD1|TRBJ1-2
CASSAPGQGVSGYTF
TGTGCCAGCAGCGCACCGGGACAGGGGGTCAGTGGCTACACCTTC
>TRBV7-9|.|TRBD2|TRBJ2-4
CASSFSGVNIQYF
TGTGCCAGCAGCTTTAGCGGGGTAAACATTCAGTACTTC
>TRBV6-6|.|TRBD1|TRBJ1-1
CASRKDRENTEAFF
TGTGCCAGCAGAAAGGACAGGGAAAACACTGAAGCTTTCTTT
>TRBV27|.|.|TRBJ1-6
CASSGTGYSPLHF
TGTGCCAGCAGTGGTACAGGCTATTCACCCCTCCACTTT
>TRBV19|.|TRBD1|TRBJ2-5
CASSWDRSEETQYF
TGTGCCAGTAGTTGGGACAGATCTGAAGAGACCCAGTACTTC
>TRBV1|.|.|TRBJ2-1
CTSSPPSKPGLELDEQFF
TGCACCAGCAGTCCTCCATCAAAACCGGGACTAGAGCTTGATGAGCAGTTCTTC
>TRBV6-1|few|.|TRBJ1-1
CASSLTANTEAFF
TGTGCCAGCAGCTTAACAGCGAACACTGAAGCTTTCTTT
>TRBV5-1|.|TRBD1|TRBJ2-7
CASSSAVGTGTYEQYF
TGCGCCAGCAGCTCGGCGGTGGGGACAGGGACATACGAGCAGTACTTC
>TRBV10-2|.|.|TRBJ2-2
CASRNRVTGELFF
TGCGCCAGCAGGAACAGGGTAACCGGGGAGCTGTTTTTT
>TRBV28|.|.|TRBJ2-7
CASRSHSSEQYF
TGTGCCAGCAGATCACATAGCAGCGAGCAGTACTTC
>TRBV5-1|once|TRBD1|TRBJ1-1
CASNSNRDRGRGTEAFF
TGCGCCAGCAACTCTAACCGGGACAGGGGGCGAGGCACTGAAGCTTTCTTT
>TRBV21-1|.|.|TRBJ1-4
CASSKAWGQQGATNEKLFF
TGTGCCAGCAGCAAAGCGTGGGGGCAGCAGGGAGCAACTAATGAAAAACTGTTTTTT
>TRBV28|.|.|TRBJ2-7
CASSFENYEQYF
TGTGCCAGCAGTTTTGAGAATTACGAGCAGTACTTC